The 23 T cell receptor beta chains below were found in one sample sequenced in a study of vaccination and CD4 T cells after COVID-19. Treatment denoted: roughly ten-day PBMC culture with coronavirus spike peptide pools or control peptides (ViraFEST assay). An Oncomine TCR Beta short-read assay was used to sequence the DNA from cultured CD4+ T cells. TCRdb redid the calling of the PCR reads with MiXCR, one entry per CDR3 protein. The profile shows fewer than 20,000 distinct CDR3 sequences, about 39% of them singletons. The antigens for these receptors are not known. Sequences were derived from CD4+ T cells from blood, cultured in vitro, sampled before SARS-CoV-2 vaccination. The receptors were gathered from a human donor who had recovered from COVID-19.

The V and J genes are TRBV4-2 and TRBJ2-7, with D possibly TRBD2 on 7 matching bases. Per germline, CDR1 LGHNA and CDR2 YNFKEQ. The CDR3 sequence is 17 residues long. V was shortened by 0 bases and J by 4 bases, with 19 bases between the two germline ends. CDR3 bases: TGTGCCAGCAGCCAAGATAAGGGGGAGGGCCACCTGTACGAGCAGTACTTC. It is translated as CASSQDKGEGHLYEQYF.

There are a few counts of this clonotype. V usage is TRBV19 and J usage is TRBJ2-3, with D perhaps TRBD1 (6 bases). V gave up 6 bases and J gave up 6 bases, with 19 bases separating them. This CDR3 has 15 amino acids. The V gene's germline CDR1 is LNHDA and CDR2 SQIVND (reference sequence). The CDR3 nucleotides read TGTGCCAGTAGCGCACTAGGGGGATTAGCGGATACGCAGTATTTT. This encodes CASSALGGLADTQYF.

The chain couples TRBV7-3 to TRBJ2-3; D is unclear. This CDR3 region has 16 residues. The V gene's germline CDR1 is SGHTA and CDR2 FQGTGA. Trimming removed 0 bases at V and 1 base at J, with 11 bases between. The CDR3 region has the DNA TGTGCCAGCAGCTTAACGTCGGAGATCGGCACAGATACGCAGTATTTT. It yields the protein CASSLTSEIGTDTQYF. Full variable domain (outside the CDR3, taken from reference TRBV7-3 and TRBJ2-3): GAGVSQTPSNKVTEKGKYVELRCDPISGHTALYWYRQSLGQGPEFLIYFQGTGAADDSGLPNDRFFAVRPEGSVSTLKIQRTERGDSAVYLCASSLTSEIGTDTQYFGPGTRLTVL.

This chain links TRBV14 with TRBJ1-1; no clear D gene. V lost 4 bases, J lost 1 base, and 10 bases lay in between. Germline V gives CDR1 SGHDN, CDR2 FVKESK. The CDR3 covers 14 residues. The CDR3 here is CASSPREQNTEAFF. CDR3 coding DNA: TGTGCCAGCAGCCCCCGTGAGCAGAACACTGAAGCTTTCTTT.

This clonotype is medium-sized. The rearrangement joins TRBV11-3 to TRBJ1-1; D might be TRBD1 (5 bases). This CDR3 region has 15 residues. The ends were cut back, 1 base at V and 4 bases at J, with 13 bases in the middle. Germline CDR1 is SGHNT and CDR2 is YENEEA. CDR3 DNA sequence: TGTGCCAGCAGCTTAGGTGGGGCTTCGGGCACTGAAGCTTTCTTT. It is translated as CASSLGGASGTEAFF.

The chain is built from TRBV7-8 and TRBJ1-1; a possible D gene is TRBD1 (6 bases). The CDR3 totals 16 residues. Looked up from germline, CDR1 is SGHVS and CDR2 is FQNEAQ. V lost 5 bases to trimming and J lost 5 bases, with 21 bases between them. This CDR3 reads CASSPRSPTGRTEAFF. Written as DNA, the CDR3 is TGTGCCAGCAGCCCGCGTTCACCCACAGGGAGGACTGAAGCTTTCTTT.

V and J are TRBV6-2 or TRBV6-3 and TRBJ1-1; 8 bases are shared with TRBD1. CDR3 length: 12 residues. Germline V gives CDR1 MNHEY, CDR2 SVGEGT. Trimming at V came to 5 bases and at J to 11 bases, leaving 7 bases not matched to a gene. Here the CDR3 DNA reads TGTGCCAGCAGTCTGGGGACAGGTTCGGCTTTCTTT. It encodes CASSLGTGSAFF.

In nucleotides, the CDR3 is TGTGCCAGCAGTTTAAGACAGGGTACCTATGGCTACACCTTC. Translating gives CASSLRQGTYGYTF. The gene calls are TRBV2 and TRBJ1-2; 7 nucleotides line up with TRBD1. The CDR3 extends over 14 amino acids. The V gene end was trimmed by 5 bases and the J gene end by 4 bases; junction bases not matched to a gene: 7. Germline lookup yields CDR1 SNHLY and CDR2 FYNNEI.

The chain links TRBV14 to TRBJ2-7; 8 nucleotides align to TRBD1. The germline CDR1 and CDR2 sequences are SGHDN and FVKESK. CDR3 length: 14 amino acids. The V gene end was trimmed by 4 bases and the J gene end by 1 base; junction bases not matched to a gene: 3. The CDR3 region is CASSRTGLSYEQYF. The CDR3 nucleotides are TGTGCCAGCAGCCGGACAGGGCTATCCTACGAGCAGTACTTC.

This sequence joins TRBV12-5 and TRBJ2-5; D unclear. The CDR3 length is 11 residues. Trimming removed 8 bases from V and 4 bases from J, with 8 bases in between. CDR1 and CDR2 from the germline V gene are LGHNT and FRNRAP. CDR3 sequence reads: CASIGLETQYF. Here the CDR3 DNA reads TGTGCTAGTATAGGGCTAGAGACCCAGTACTTC. Full variable domain (missing parts from reference TRBV12-5 and TRBJ2-5): DARVTQTPRHKVTEMGQEVTMRCQPILGHNTVFWYRQTMMQGLELLAYFRNRAPLDDSGMPKDRFSAEMPDATLATLKIQPSEPRDSAVYFCASIGLETQYFGPGTRLLVL.

The J gene is TRBJ1-6, the V gene TRBV28; D ambiguous. CDR3 length: 16 amino acids. Trimming stripped 6 bases from V and 0 bases from J, with 12 bases between. In germline, CDR1 is MDHEN, CDR2 SYDVKM. The CDR3: CASSPTGGSYNSPLHF. CDR3 nucleotide sequence: TGTGCCAGCAGCCCCACCGGAGGCTCCTATAATTCACCCCTCCACTTT.

V is TRBV7-8 and J is TRBJ2-3; 9 bases are shared with TRBD1. CDR3 length equals 14 residues. In germline, CDR1 is SGHVS, CDR2 FQNEAQ. Germline trimming cut 3 bases from V and 3 bases from J; bases unmatched to any gene: 1. The CDR3 coding sequence is TGTGCCAGCAGCTTGGGACAGGGAACAGATACGCAGTATTTT. This sequence encodes CASSLGQGTDTQYF. The variable domain in full, with the rest retrieved from reference TRBV7-8 and TRBJ2-3, is GAGVSQSPRYKVAKRGQDVALRCDPISGHVSLFWYQQALGQGPEFLTYFQNEAQLDKSGLPSDRFFAERPEGSVSTLKIQRTQQEDSAVYLCASSLGQGTDTQYFGPGTRLTVL.

The rearrangement uses TRBV4-2 and TRBJ1-2; 11 nucleotides line up with TRBD1. With 3 bases clipped from V and 7 bases from J, the junction kept 4 bases outside the gene matches. The CDR3 loop spans 14 amino acids. Germline values: CDR1 LGHNA, CDR2 YNFKEQ. The CDR3 loop is CASSQAGTGGGYTF. CDR3 in DNA: TGTGCCAGCAGCCAGGCCGGGACAGGGGGTGGCTACACCTTC.

This clonotype was seen a few times. The chain recombines TRBV10-3 with TRBJ2-3, with a tentative D call TRBD1 (6 bases). CDR3 length: 13 amino acids. In germline, CDR1 is ENHRY, CDR2 SYGVKD. V was shortened by 8 bases and J by 6 bases, with 15 bases between the two germline ends. Written as DNA, the CDR3 is TGTGCCATCCGAACAGGGCCAGGGGATACGCAGTATTTT. It is translated as CAIRTGPGDTQYF.

This chain connects TRBV2 to TRBJ1-5; 11 bases are a match to TRBD1. J was trimmed by 4 bases and V by 5 bases; bases with no gene match: 4. Looked up from germline, CDR1 is SNHLY and CDR2 is FYNNEI. This CDR3 has 15 residues. CDR3 nucleotide sequence: TGTGCCAGCAGTCGAGGGACAGGGGGGAATCAGCCCCAGCATTTT. This sequence encodes CASSRGTGGNQPQHF.

This sequence joins TRBV11-3 and TRBJ2-2, with 7 nucleotides matching TRBD1. Germline V gene lookup returns CDR1 SGHNT and CDR2 YENEEA. The V and J ends lost 5 bases and 6 bases, in that order; junction bases with no gene match: 18. The CDR3 totals 18 residues. The CDR3 DNA follows: TGTGCCAGCAGCCATAACTTCGGGAAGGGGGCGCGTGCCGGGGAGCTGTTTTTT. Translating gives CASSHNFGKGARAGELFF.

The chain couples TRBV27 to TRBJ2-3; D gene ambiguous. The CDR3 runs 14 residues. The V and J ends lost 3 bases and 2 bases respectively, with 9 bases between them. Per the germline V gene, CDR1 is MNHEY and CDR2 is SMNVEV (reference sequence). The CDR3 DNA is TGTGCCAGCAGTTTGTTGGCAGCCACAGATACGCAGTATTTT. As protein: CASSLLAATDTQYF.

This clonotype occurred a few times. This chain uses TRBV20-1 with TRBJ1-2; no reliable D call. The V end lost 4 bases, the J end lost 5 bases, and 11 bases lay between the germline ends. The CDR3 totals 12 residues. Germline V gene lookup returns CDR1 DFQATT and CDR2 SNEGSKA (reference sequence). DNA for the CDR3: TGCAGTGCTAATGAAGGGCGATATGGCTACACCTTC. Its protein product is CSANEGRYGYTF.

The V gene is TRBV20-1, the J gene TRBJ2-2, with D perhaps matching TRBD2 (7 bases). Germline V gives CDR1 DFQATT, CDR2 SNEGSKA (reference sequence). V lost 4 bases and J 4 bases, leaving 13 bases between the germline ends. The CDR3 is 14 amino acids. The CDR3 nucleotides are TGCAGTGCTAAGCAGGGAGGGGGCACCGGGGAGCTGTTTTTT. Its translation is CSAKQGGGTGELFF.

The chain combines TRBV7-9 with TRBJ1-4; tentative D call: TRBD1 (6 bases). V dropped 2 bases and J dropped 2 bases, with 9 bases sitting between them. This CDR3 has 15 residues. Germline loops: CDR1 SEHNR, CDR2 FQNEAQ (reference sequence). In DNA form, the CDR3 reads TGTGCCAGCAGCTTACTCGGACAGACTAATGAAAAACTGTTTTTT. It is translated as CASSLLGQTNEKLFF.

This clonotype was detected a few times. The rearrangement joins TRBV11-3 to TRBJ1-6; unclear D gene. Germline V lookup: CDR1 SGHNT, CDR2 YENEEA. The CDR3 runs to 13 residues. V was shortened by 5 bases and J by 5 bases, with 7 bases between the two germline ends. The chain's CDR3 is CASSPRNNSPLHF. The CDR3 DNA is TGTGCCAGCAGCCCTCGGAATAATTCACCCCTCCACTTT.

J is TRBJ1-2 and V is TRBV19, with 8 positions matching TRBD1. Germline CDR1 reads LNHDA; CDR2 reads SQIVND (reference sequence). The CDR3 sequence is 16 residues long. Unmatched junction bases numbered 13, after V lost 7 bases and J lost 3 bases. CDR3 residues: CASKRQGADQDYGYTF. The DNA for the CDR3 is TGTGCCAGTAAGCGGCAGGGGGCGGACCAGGACTATGGCTACACCTTC. Using reference TRBV19 and TRBJ1-2 for the parts outside the CDR3, the full variable domain is DGGITQSPKYLFRKEGQNVTLSCEQNLNHDAMYWYRQDPGQGLRLIYYSQIVNDFQKGDIAEGYSVSREKKESFPLTVTSAQKNPTAFYLCASKRQGADQDYGYTFGSGTRLTVV.

This clonotype was seen a handful of times. The chain has TRBV6-2 or TRBV6-3 and TRBJ1-5, with D possibly matching TRBD1 (6 bases). The CDR3 contains 14 residues. Trimming took 4 bases from V and 4 from J, leaving 11 bases between them. Germline CDR1 MNHEY, CDR2 SVGEGT. CDR3 sequence reads: CASSSTRGNQPQHF. CDR3 DNA sequence: TGTGCCAGCAGTTCCACCAGGGGAAATCAGCCCCAGCATTTT.